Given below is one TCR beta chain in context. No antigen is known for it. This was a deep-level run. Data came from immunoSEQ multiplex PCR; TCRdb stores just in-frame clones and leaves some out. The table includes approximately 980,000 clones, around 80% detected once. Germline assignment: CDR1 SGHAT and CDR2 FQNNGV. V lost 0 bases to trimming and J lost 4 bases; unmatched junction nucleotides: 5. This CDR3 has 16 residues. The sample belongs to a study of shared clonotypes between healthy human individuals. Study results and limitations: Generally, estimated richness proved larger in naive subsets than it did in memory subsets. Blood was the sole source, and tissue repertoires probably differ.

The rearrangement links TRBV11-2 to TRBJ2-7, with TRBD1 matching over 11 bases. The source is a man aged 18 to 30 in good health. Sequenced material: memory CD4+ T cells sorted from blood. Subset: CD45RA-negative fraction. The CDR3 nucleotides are TGTGCCAGCAGCTTAGATGGCCGGGACAGGGGGTACGAGCAGTACTTC. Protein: CASSLDGRDRGYEQYF.